This is a list of T cell receptor beta chains from one sample in a study of T cells in localized non-small cell lung cancer. The method was immunoSEQ multiplex PCR; TCRdb's version includes in-frame clones alone and lacks a portion of them. The table includes 15,000 to 20,000 clones, 82% detected once. Specimen: peripheral blood, collected before any cancer treatment. The origin of the receptors is a male donor at least 60 years old with stage I lung adenocarcinoma. CDR3s include the opening cysteine and the closing phenylalanine or tryptophan. Each record gives: D gene, CDR3 length, V gene, clone size, J gene, CDR3 DNA, CDR3 protein. A D gene is named only where the DNA matches it firmly. Rows give clone size only sometimes, using once, few, many, or a class for an expanded clone.

NA,18,TRBV19,NA,TRBJ2-2,TGTGCCAGTAGTCCGACAGGCTCCTCTGTGGTGGGCACCGGGGAGCTGTTTTTT,CASSPTGSSVVGTGELFF
NA,11,TRBV20-1,NA,TRBJ1-2,TGCAGTGGGTGGGGTATCTATGGCTACACCTTC,CSGWGIYGYTF
NA,12,TRBV7-9,NA,TRBJ2-3,TGTGCCAGCAGCTCGGACGTGGGTACGCAGTATTTT,CASSSDVGTQYF
NA,13,TRBV7-8,NA,TRBJ1-6,TGTGCCAGCAGCTTAAGCGTTAATTCACCCCTCCACTTT,CASSLSVNSPLHF
NA,16,TRBV9,once,TRBJ2-3,TGTGCCAGCAGCGTCTACAGGGTTGGACCGTCAGATACGCAGTATTTT,CASSVYRVGPSDTQYF
NA,19,TRBV7-2,NA,TRBJ2-1,TGTGCCAGCAGCTTAGTCCACTCTTTCGACAGGATCTCCTACAATGAGCAGTTCTTC,CASSLVHSFDRISYNEQFF
TRBD1,16,TRBV28,NA,TRBJ2-7,TGTGCCAGCAGTACTCTGGGACAGGGGTGGATCTACGAGCAGTACTTC,CASSTLGQGWIYEQYF
NA,15,TRBV7-9,NA,TRBJ1-4,TGTGCCAGCAGCGCAATTGGGACGGATAATGAAAAACTGTTTTTT,CASSAIGTDNEKLFF
TRBD1,15,TRBV6-6,NA,TRBJ2-2,TGTGCCAGCAGTAAAGACAGGGGGGGGACCGGGGAGCTGTTTTTT,CASSKDRGGTGELFF
TRBD2,14,TRBV7-2,NA,TRBJ2-3,TGTGCCAGCAGCTTGGTAGAGACTAGCACGGCGCAGTATTTT,CASSLVETSTAQYF
NA,15,TRBV27,NA,TRBJ1-4,TGTGCCAGCAGTTCGAACAGCTTCAGTAATGAAAAACTGTTTTTT,CASSSNSFSNEKLFF
NA,16,TRBV6-6,once,TRBJ2-1,TGTGCCAGCAGTTACTCGCTGGACGGCCGCTACAATGAGCAGTTCTTC,CASSYSLDGRYNEQFF
NA,14,TRBV30,few,TRBJ2-7,TGTGCCTGGAGTACCCCCGGGGAAGGCTACGAGCAGTACTTC,CAWSTPGEGYEQYF
TRBD2,14,TRBV6-5,NA,TRBJ2-5,TGTGCCAGCAGTTACTGGCGGGGGCAAGAGACCCAGTACTTC,CASSYWRGQETQYF
NA,13,TRBV5-8,once,TRBJ1-5,TGTGCCAGCAGCACGGGACTTCATCAGCCCCAGCATTTT,CASSTGLHQPQHF
TRBD2,15,TRBV9,NA,TRBJ2-5,TGTGCCAGCAGCGCGGGACTAGCGGGAGTTGAGACCCAGTACTTC,CASSAGLAGVETQYF
NA,13,TRBV30,NA,TRBJ1-1,TGTGCCTGGGCCCCCGACAGGAACACTGAAGCTTTCTTT,CAWAPDRNTEAFF
NA,16,TRBV4-1,once,TRBJ2-1,TGCGCCAGCAGCCCTAACCGGGGGGCGGACTACAATGAGCAGTTCTTC,CASSPNRGADYNEQFF
TRBD1,12,TRBV15,NA,TRBJ2-7,TGTGCCACCAGCAAACAGGGGGACGAGCAGTACTTC,CATSKQGDEQYF
NA,14,TRBV6-1,NA,TRBJ1-2,TGTGCCAGCAGGGAGAGACAGTACTACTATGGCTACACCTTC,CASRERQYYYGYTF
NA,13,TRBV5-1,NA,TRBJ1-4,TGCGCCAGCAGGCCGGACAGCGTGGAAAAACTGTTTTTT,CASRPDSVEKLFF
TRBD2,16,TRBV6-5,NA,TRBJ2-3,TGTGCCAGCAGTTCTGGACTAGCAGGATCTACAGATACGCAGTATTTT,CASSSGLAGSTDTQYF
NA,16,TRBV5-1,NA,TRBJ2-3,TGCGCCAGCAGTAGAGGGATAGCGGTTAGCACAGATACGCAGTATTTT,CASSRGIAVSTDTQYF
TRBD2,13,TRBV29-1,few,TRBJ2-5,TGCAGCGCCCTAAGCGGGGGCGGCGAGACCCAGTACTTC,CSALSGGGETQYF
NA,15,TRBV5-5,NA,TRBJ2-3,TGTGCCAGCAGCCGAGATAGCGGAGGCACAGATACGCAGTATTTT,CASSRDSGGTDTQYF
TRBD1,14,TRBV23-1,NA,TRBJ1-6,TGCGCCAGCACCCCGACAGGGGGCAATTCACCCCTCCACTTT,CASTPTGGNSPLHF
NA,12,TRBV19,NA,TRBJ1-2,TGTGCCAGTAGGGACAGAGGCTATGGCTACACCTTC,CASRDRGYGYTF
NA,12,TRBV19,NA,TRBJ2-1,TGTGCCAGTAGTCCATTAGGAAATGAGCAGTTCTTC,CASSPLGNEQFF
TRBD1,15,TRBV2,NA,TRBJ2-5,TGTGCCAGCAGTGAGTTACAGGGGAGAGGTGAGACCCAGTACTTC,CASSELQGRGETQYF
TRBD1,14,TRBV6-5,NA,TRBJ2-4,TGTGCCAGTAAGGGGCGGGACAGGGGAAACATTCAGTACTTC,CASKGRDRGNIQYF
NA,13,TRBV10-2,once,TRBJ1-4,TGCGCCAGCAGTGATGGGGGCGAGGTTAGGCTGTTTTTT,CASSDGGEVRLFF
NA,14,TRBV9,NA,TRBJ2-2,TGTGCCAGCAGCCTAGACTGGGCTGGCGGGGAGCTGTTTTTT,CASSLDWAGGELFF
NA,14,TRBV7-3,few,TRBJ1-1,TGTGCCAGCAGCTTAGGCAGTGGGAACACTGAAGCTTTCTTT,CASSLGSGNTEAFF
TRBD1,17,TRBV7-3,NA,TRBJ2-5,TGTGCCAGCAGCTCCTTTCCCGGGACAGGGGGCATGAAGACCCAGTACTTC,CASSSFPGTGGMKTQYF
TRBD1,16,TRBV28,NA,TRBJ2-7,TGTGCCAGCAGTTCAGGAACAGGGGTTCTAGTCTACGAGCAGTACTTC,CASSSGTGVLVYEQYF
NA,14,TRBV28,few,TRBJ2-2,TGTGCCAGCAGAGCAGGAAGGCGCACCGGGGAGCTGTTTTTT,CASRAGRRTGELFF
NA,15,TRBV5-6,NA,TRBJ2-3,TGTGCCAGCAGCCTTGGGCTATCTAGCACAGATACGCAGTATTTT,CASSLGLSSTDTQYF
NA,14,TRBV6-6,NA,TRBJ2-1,TGTGCCAGCAGACGGGACCCCGATTACAATGAGCAGTTCTTC,CASRRDPDYNEQFF
TRBD2,17,TRBV28,NA,TRBJ2-3,TGTGCCAGCAGTAAGGTTTTTCTGGCGGGAGTGGCAGATACGCAGTATTTT,CASSKVFLAGVADTQYF
NA,16,TRBV6-6,NA,TRBJ1-1,TGTGCCAGCAGCCCCGTCACAGGGAACATGAACACTGAAGCTTTCTTT,CASSPVTGNMNTEAFF
TRBD1,15,TRBV7-7,NA,TRBJ2-3,TGTGCTAGCAGCTCGGGACAGGGGAGTGCAGATACGCAGTATTTT,CASSSGQGSADTQYF
NA,17,TRBV1,NA,TRBJ2-1,TGCACCAGCAGCCAAGTTGGGACTAGCACTTTCTACAATGAGCAGTTCTTC,CTSSQVGTSTFYNEQFF
NA,15,TRBV15,NA,TRBJ2-5,TGTGCCACCAGCAGAGGTGACAGGGAGGGAGAGACCCAGTACTTC,CATSRGDREGETQYF
NA,13,TRBV4-3,large,TRBJ2-7,TGCGCCAGCAGCCAACCAGGGTCAGACGAGCAGTACTTC,CASSQPGSDEQYF